Each of the 14 T cell receptor beta chains below was sequenced from the same sample in a study of blood T cells in healthy people across ages. Alongside a J-beta primer mix, a sample-barcoded 5' primer served in a second PCR lasting roughly 7 to 12 cycles. Each CDR3 protein gets one entry after TCRdb re-called the 5' RACE reads with MiXCR. The data hold approximately 770,000 distinct CDR3 sequences, with 55% to 70% observed a single time. Sample: blood. All receptors come from a man aged 25 to 40 in good health.

This clonotype was counted a few times. The chain is built from TRBV2 and TRBJ2-3; 7 nucleotides match TRBD2. CDR1 is SNHLY and CDR2 is FYNNEI in the germline V gene. This CDR3 has 13 amino acids. The V gene end was trimmed by 7 bases and the J gene end by 6 bases; junction bases not matched to a gene: 7. Here the CDR3 reads CASKRGGADTQYF. The CDR3 nucleotides read TGTGCCAGCAAGCGGGGCGGGGCGGATACGCAGTATTTT.

The gene calls are TRBV5-6 and TRBJ1-2; D gene uncertain. This CDR3 is built from 15 residues. Germline V gives CDR1 SGHDT, CDR2 YYEEEE. V shed 6 bases and J shed 3 bases, with 18 bases lying between them. CDR3 in amino acids: CASTFLGAQYYGYTF. CDR3 nucleotides: TGTGCCAGCACCTTCCTTGGCGCGCAATACTATGGCTACACCTTC. Together with reference TRBV5-6 and TRBJ1-2, the CDR3 gives the full variable domain: DAGVTQSPTHLIKTRGQQVTLRCSPKSGHDTVSWYQQALGQGPQFIFQYYEEEERQRGNFPDRFSGHQFPNYSSELNVNALLLGDSALYLCASTFLGAQYYGYTFGSGTRLTVV.

The table lists this clonotype with a few counts. The chain employs TRBV27 and TRBJ2-7; D not resolved. Germline CDR1 MNHEY, CDR2 SMNVEV (reference sequence). V dropped 9 bases and J dropped 3 bases, with 18 bases sitting between them. The CDR3 is 14 amino acids. The CDR3, as DNA: TGTGCCAGTCTTCTGGAAAACTTCCGCTACGAGCAGTACTTC. Its translation: CASLLENFRYEQYF.

The chain couples TRBV5-1 to TRBJ2-5; 10 nucleotides agree with TRBD2. Germline CDR1 is SGHRS and CDR2 is YFSETQ. The CDR3 covers 16 residues. V lost 3 bases, J lost 5 bases, and 10 bases stayed unmatched. The CDR3 DNA follows: TGCGCCAGCAGCTCGAGGATAGCGGGAGGATTGGAGACCCAGTACTTC. Protein product: CASSSRIAGGLETQYF.

V usage is TRBV12-3 or TRBV12-4 and J usage is TRBJ2-3; D remains unclear. CDR3 length equals 14 residues. V lost 2 bases and J lost 4, with 10 bases in between. The DNA for the CDR3 is TGTGCCAGCAGTTTAATGGCTAGTTCAGATACGCAGTATTTT. Protein product: CASSLMASSDTQYF.

The chain uses TRBV7-2 and TRBJ1-5; unclear D gene. The CDR3 has 14 amino acids. Germline V lookup: CDR1 SGHTA, CDR2 FQGNSA. V lost 5 bases and J 3 bases, leaving 11 bases between the germline ends. The CDR3, as DNA: TGTGCCAGCAGCATCCAGGAGTTCAATCAGCCCCAGCATTTT. As protein: CASSIQEFNQPQHF.

V is TRBV20-1 and J is TRBJ2-7, with 7 bases that match TRBD2. Germline V gene lookup returns CDR1 DFQATT and CDR2 SNEGSKA (reference sequence). V shed 6 bases and J 2 bases; nucleotides not matched to a gene: 13. There are 15 residues in the CDR3. The CDR3 nucleotides read TGCAGTGCAAAATGGAGGCCTAGCGGTCCCTACGAGCAGTACTTC. Its protein product is CSAKWRPSGPYEQYF.

The chain has TRBV11-2 and TRBJ2-1; 13 positions agree with TRBD2. J lost 7 bases, V lost 5 bases, and 8 bases had no gene match. The germline V gene has CDR1 SGHAT and CDR2 FQNNGV. The CDR3 totals 16 residues. The CDR3 bases are TGTGCCAGCAGCACCGGGACTAGCGGGGCGCGGAATGAGCAGTTCTTC. Translated, it gives CASSTGTSGARNEQFF.

The gene calls are TRBV5-5 and TRBJ1-5; D is uncertain. The CDR3 is 18 amino acids. The V end was cut by 0 bases, the J end by 9 bases, with 25 bases between. Germline CDR1 and CDR2: SGHKS and YYEKEE (reference sequence). CDR3 coding DNA: TGTGCCAGCAGCTTGGCCTTGCTGGCGGTAGACTCGTTCGTGCCCCAGCATTTT. The encoded protein is CASSLALLAVDSFVPQHF. Full variable domain (rest looked up from reference TRBV5-5 and TRBJ1-5): DAGVTQSPTHLIKTRGQQVTLRCSPISGHKSVSWYQQVLGQGPQFIFQYYEKEERGRGNFPDRFSARQFPNYSSELNVNALLLGDSALYLCASSLALLAVDSFVPQHFGDGTRLSIL.

The rearrangement links TRBV7-9 to TRBJ2-1; TRBD2 aligns across 14 bases. V shed 3 bases and J 10 bases; nucleotides not matched to a gene: 14. CDR1 and CDR2 from the germline V gene are SEHNR and FQNEAQ (reference sequence). This CDR3 comprises 18 residues. The CDR3 nucleotides are TGTGCCAGCAGCTTCCCTCGGGGTGGGACTAGCGGGAGTGGGGAGCAGTTCTTC. Its translation is CASSFPRGGTSGSGEQFF.

The genes are TRBV15 and TRBJ1-2, with D hard to call. Germline V gives CDR1 LNHNV, CDR2 YYDKDF (reference sequence). This CDR3 is 15 amino acids long. V lost 0 bases, J lost 6 bases, and 14 bases lay in between. The CDR3 DNA follows: TGTGCCACCAGCAGAGATCTCAGTAGTCAGAATGGCTACACCTTC. This sequence encodes CATSRDLSSQNGYTF.

The sample holds one count of this clonotype. CDR3 sequence: CASSVRGRIYGYTF. The CDR3 DNA follows: TGTGCCAGCAGTGTGAGGGGACGGATCTATGGCTACACCTTC. The chain combines TRBV6-1 with TRBJ1-2, with D possibly matching TRBD1 (5 bases). V was trimmed by 4 bases and J by 4 bases, leaving 13 bases between them. The germline CDR1 and CDR2 sequences are MNHNS and SASEGT. CDR3 length: 14 amino acids.

The rearrangement uses TRBV6-4 and TRBJ2-5; D not resolved. V shed 2 bases and J shed 5 bases, with 9 bases lying between them. Germline V CDR1 and CDR2: MRHNA, SNTAGT. The CDR3 sequence is 13 residues long. CDR3 region: CASSDPAPETQYF. The CDR3 nucleotides are TGTGCCAGCAGTGACCCAGCGCCGGAGACCCAGTACTTC.

The chain uses TRBV12-3 or TRBV12-4 and TRBJ2-4, with 7 bases aligning to TRBD1. Gene TRBJ2-5 matches the end of the DNA better, so the J call may be wrong. This CDR3 is built from 14 residues. CDR3 protein: CASSKGALGETQYF. The CDR3 bases are TGTGCCAGCAGCAAGGGGGCTCTCGGAGAGACCCAGTACTTC.